Below are 15 T cell receptor beta chains sequenced from a single sample in a study of response to subunit inactivated influenza vaccine. MiXCR, applied by TCRdb to the RT-PCR reads, yields one record per CDR3 protein. Among roughly 570,000 distinct CDR3 sequences listed, 13% to 15% were seen once. The input for sequencing was PBMCs from blood, taken approximately 12 days after vaccination. The receptors derive from a man in his fifties or sixties who received an inactivated influenza vaccine.

This clonotype has just a few counts. V is TRBV6-5 and J is TRBJ1-4; 9 nucleotides match TRBD1. From germline, CDR1 is MNHEY and CDR2 SVGAGI. This CDR3 region has 17 residues. The J segment lost 6 bases and the V segment lost 0 bases, leaving 8 bases of the junction unmatched. CDR3 sequence (DNA): TGTGCCAGCAGTTACTCCGGAACCGGGACAGGGTATGAAAAACTGTTTTTT. This gives the protein CASSYSGTGTGYEKLFF.

V usage is TRBV24-1 and J usage is TRBJ2-3; TRBD2 agrees at 15 bases. J gave up 6 bases and V 4 bases, and 4 bases lay outside the gene matches. CDR1 and CDR2 from the germline V gene are KGHDR and SFDVKD. The CDR3 sequence is 16 residues long. The CDR3 DNA follows: TGTGCCACCAGTGAGGGACTAGCGGGAGGTTTTGATACGCAGTATTTT. Its translation is CATSEGLAGGFDTQYF.

V is TRBV7-2 and J is TRBJ2-7; D may be TRBD2 (5 bases). V lost 5 bases and J 0 bases, leaving 11 bases between the germline ends. The germline V gene encodes CDR1 SGHTA and CDR2 FQGNSA. This CDR3 contains 14 residues. The CDR3 nucleotides are TGTGCCAGCAGCCCAGAGGGCAGCTCCTACGAGCAGTACTTC. Translation: CASSPEGSSYEQYF.

This clonotype has just a few counts. The chain links TRBV29-1 to TRBJ2-3; either TRBD1 or TRBD2 may fit D (6 bases each). The CDR3 has 14 residues. The germline V gene encodes CDR1 SQVTM and CDR2 ANQGSEA. V was shortened by 7 bases and J by 0 bases, with 14 bases between the two germline ends. The CDR3 nucleotides are TGCAGCGCCCCAGGCGGGACAAGCACAGATACGCAGTATTTT. It specifies CSAPGGTSTDTQYF.

The chain uses TRBV29-1 and TRBJ1-1; D is unclear. Germline V lookup: CDR1 SQVTM, CDR2 ANQGSEA. The germline V and J ends were trimmed by 7 bases and 4 bases, with 10 bases remaining between them. The CDR3 extends over 11 amino acids. CDR3 sequence reads: CSGISRTEAFF. In nucleotides, the CDR3 is TGCAGCGGCATATCCCGCACTGAAGCTTTCTTT.

This clonotype was seen once. The CDR3 DNA reads as TGTGCCTGGAAGAAGGGGAACGCGAGGACCGGGGAGCTGTTTTTT. This translates into CAWKKGNARTGELFF. This sequence joins TRBV30 and TRBJ2-2; D possibly corresponds to TRBD1 (5 bases). Per the germline V gene, CDR1 is GTSNPN and CDR2 is SVGIG (reference sequence). This CDR3 has 15 residues. V lost 4 bases, J lost 5 bases, and 17 bases lay in between. Supplemented by reference TRBV30 and TRBJ2-2, the full variable domain reads SQTIHQWPATLVQPVGSPLSLECTVEGTSNPNLYWYRQAAGRGLQLLFYSVGIGQISSEVPQNLSASRPQDRQFILSSKKLLLSDSGFYLCAWKKGNARTGELFFGEGSRLTVL.

The chain has TRBV30 and TRBJ2-7; 12 positions match TRBD2. There are 16 residues in the CDR3. After removal of 1 base from V and 3 bases from J, the junction contained 7 bases not matched to a gene. Germline V gene data show CDR1 as GTSNPN and CDR2 as SVGIG (reference sequence). The CDR3 DNA follows: TGTGCCTGGAGTGGGCTAGCGGGGGGGCTTTACTACGAGCAGTACTTC. It yields the protein CAWSGLAGGLYYEQYF. The complete variable domain, with remaining parts taken from reference TRBV30 and TRBJ2-7, reads SQTIHQWPATLVQPVGSPLSLECTVEGTSNPNLYWYRQAAGRGLQLLFYSVGIGQISSEVPQNLSASRPQDRQFILSSKKLLLSDSGFYLCAWSGLAGGLYYEQYFGPGTRLTVT.

The CDR3: CASSQRLADRQYF. The CDR3 region has the DNA TGCGCCAGCAGCCAGAGACTAGCGGACCGGCAGTACTTC. The rearrangement joins TRBV4-1 to TRBJ2-7, with TRBD2 matching 9 bases. Germline values: CDR1 MGHRA, CDR2 YSYEKL. This CDR3 contains 13 residues. The V and J ends lost 3 bases and 9 bases, in that order; junction bases with no gene match: 6.

The chain has TRBV29-1 and TRBJ2-7; TRBD2 might be the D (5 bases). This CDR3 region has 13 residues. The V end lost 6 bases, the J end lost 3 bases, and 15 bases lay between the germline ends. Per germline, CDR1 SQVTM and CDR2 ANQGSEA. In nucleotides, the CDR3 is TGCAGCGTCCACCTAGGAGGTAGCTACGAGCAGTACTTC. Translating gives CSVHLGGSYEQYF.

This clonotype was seen at least ten times. The chain carries TRBV11-2 and TRBJ2-1; unclear D gene. Germline-derived CDR1 and CDR2 are SGHAT and FQNNGV. This CDR3 spans 14 amino acids. V lost 6 bases to trimming and J lost 6 bases, with 15 bases between them. The DNA for the CDR3 is TGTGCCAGCAGTAATCGACCGGCGAGCAATGAGCAGTTCTTC. It is translated as CASSNRPASNEQFF.

This chain connects TRBV3-1 to TRBJ2-7; D uncertain. There are 13 residues in the CDR3. Germline loops: CDR1 LGHDT, CDR2 YNNKEL (reference sequence). Trimming took off 1 base at V and 3 bases at J, with 7 bases between the two ends. The CDR3 DNA follows: TGTGCCAGCAGCCAAGTCAGTGACTACGAGCAGTACTTC. It specifies CASSQVSDYEQYF.

The CDR3 sequence: CASSQDLTSGSYTGELFF. DNA for the CDR3: TGTGCCAGCAGCCAAGATCTGACTAGCGGGAGTTATACCGGGGAGCTGTTTTTT. This chain joins TRBV4-2 and TRBJ2-2; 12 positions match TRBD2. Per germline, CDR1 LGHNA and CDR2 YNFKEQ. CDR3 length: 18 residues. J lost 5 bases, V lost 0 bases, and 7 bases had no gene match.

The chain recombines TRBV6-1 with TRBJ1-1; TRBD1 agrees at 9 bases. V trimming: 7 bases; J trimming: 1 base; junction bases outside the gene matches: 13. Germline V gene sequence: CDR1 MNHNS, CDR2 SASEGT. The CDR3 is 17 residues long. The CDR3 spells CASKQGAAVDGNTEAFF. CDR3 DNA sequence: TGTGCCAGCAAACAGGGGGCGGCAGTCGATGGGAACACTGAAGCTTTCTTT.

The chain links TRBV19 to TRBJ2-2; 15 nucleotides match TRBD2. CDR3 length: 18 amino acids. The V segment lost 5 bases and the J segment 5 bases; nucleotides outside the gene matches: 9. The V gene's germline CDR1 is LNHDA and CDR2 SQIVND (reference sequence). CDR3 protein: CASSLKAGTSGGTGELFF. The CDR3 DNA follows: TGTGCCAGTAGTCTCAAAGCCGGGACTAGCGGGGGGACCGGGGAGCTGTTTTTT.

The gene calls are TRBV12-3 or TRBV12-4 and TRBJ2-2; the D is unclear. The CDR3 covers 15 residues. V was trimmed by 2 bases and J by 7 bases, leaving 14 bases between them. The CDR3 DNA reads as TGTGCCAGCAGTTTACGCCGTGGTGGGGTCGGGGAGCTGTTTTTT. Translating gives CASSLRRGGVGELFF.